This TCR beta chain appears in the sequencing data of a study of blood T cell repertoires in COVID-19. Study in general: The samples span acute and convalescent COVID-19 from the United States, Italy and Spain. From T cells, B-cell-depleted T cells, or PBMCs came the material, which was cDNA or gDNA.

V was pared by 4 bases and J by 0 bases, with 12 bases between. The CDR3 is 15 residues long. The germline gives CDR1 LGHNA, CDR2 YNFKEQ. Seattle's enrolled individuals joined amid active infection and were then monitored longitudinally. Original processing notes: For nucleated cells, counts were estimated from reference gene primer amplification. The repertoire was sequenced with immunoSEQ multiplex PCR; TCRdb's copy has only in-frame clones and lacks some. The V and J calls and clone size are taken from that table; D and trimming were inferred from the DNA. The profile shows some 99,000 clones, 70% to 90% of them singletons.

The sequenced sample consisted of peripheral blood. The rearrangement uses TRBV4-2 and TRBJ1-1; a weak D match, TRBD1 (6 bases). The receptor's source is a human donor with COVID-19, enrolled during active disease. The donor label of this sample is uncertain. For the CDR3, the DNA is TGTGCCAGCAGCCGGAACGACAGGATGAACACTGAAGCTTTCTTT. Encoded protein: CASSRNDRMNTEAFF.